The clone carrying this TCR beta chain was detected ten times or more. The antigen remains unidentified. The data were taken from a study of T cell repertoires in cytomegalovirus infection. Study context: The authors relied on CMV epitopes, both recently identified HLA-C-restricted and well-studied HLA-B-restricted. Signatures in public TCR beta sequences pointed to both CMV infection and matching HLA type. Study-level findings and limits: The cumulative frequency of public TCR beta families distinguished individuals who carried CMV together with the relevant HLA. HLA-C-restricted TCR beta clonotypes specific for CMV led the ex vivo response.

TCRdb passed the reads through MiXCR, listing each CDR3 protein once. The repertoire has under 300,000 distinct CDR3 sequences, under 25% of them found once; the top ten carry under 25%. There are 15 residues in the CDR3. In germline, CDR1 is SGHTA, CDR2 FQGNSA. V gave up 3 bases and J gave up 1 base; unmatched junction bases: 6. The starting material was cultured PBMCs, obtained from culture after CMV antigen stimulation. This receptor was taken from a human donor in good health (CMV status not recorded). Some clones in this sample may be carry-over from other donors' samples. This rearrangement joins TRBV7-2 to TRBJ2-7, with TRBD2 matching over 7 bases. The CDR3 sequence: CASSFGLAESYEQYF. The CDR3 nucleotides read TGTGCCAGCAGCTTTGGCCTAGCGGAGTCCTACGAGCAGTACTTC.